This note documents a single T cell receptor (beta chain) sequence. The target antigen is unknown. The trim removed 5 bases at V and 2 bases at J, leaving 5 bases unmatched. Per the germline V gene, CDR1 is MGHRA and CDR2 is YSYEKL. CDR3 length: 15 residues. These data are taken from a study of shared clonotypes between healthy human individuals. Study context: A couple of women and a few men aged 18 to 49 served as donors.

Selected positively for CCR7 and CD45RO-negative, naive CD8 cells excluded terminally differentiated effector memory CD45RA+ cells. The study drew its donors from healthy HIV-negative adults without recent acute infections or vaccinations. Broader study findings: Incompleteness in sorted-subset sequencing, despite large depth, was shown by rarefaction.

Deep level was the assay's run setting. Sequenced by immunoSEQ multiplex PCR; TCRdb stores in-frame clones only, minus some. Counted here are about 680,000 clones, about 91% occurring once; the ten biggest clones make up nearly 25%. V gene TRBV4-1 combines with J gene TRBJ2-7; the match to TRBD2 covers 11 bases. This receptor was obtained from a young man in good health. Sequenced input: naive CD8+ T cells sorted from blood. CDR3 sequence reads: CASSYGTSGTYEQYF. CDR3 nucleotides: TGCGCCAGCAGCTATGGGACTAGCGGCACCTACGAGCAGTACTTC.